Below, 16 T cell receptor beta chains from the same sample are listed, as sequenced in a study of CD8+CD57+ T cells in acquired aplastic anemia. Profiling that covered TCR beta VDJ and CDR3 relied on genomic DNA as its template. TCRdb used MiXCR to reprocess the reads, holding one entry per CDR3 protein. The sample lists 200,000 or so distinct CDR3 sequences, about three fifths occurring once. Source material: sorted CD4+, CD8+, or CD8+CD57+ T cells (not recorded which) from PBMCs. Source of these receptors: a human donor with severe aplastic anemia or a healthy control (not recorded which).

V is TRBV14 and J is TRBJ2-1, with D perhaps TRBD1 (5 bases). The V gene's germline CDR1 is SGHDN and CDR2 FVKESK. The V and J ends lost 0 bases and 6 bases respectively, with 6 bases between them. This CDR3 spans 13 amino acids. The CDR3 loop is CASSQDRVNEQFF. The CDR3 DNA sequence: TGTGCCAGCAGCCAAGACAGGGTCAATGAGCAGTTCTTC.

This clonotype was counted a few times. Relative to the germline gene, one junction end is altered; a read error may explain this. The chain has TRBV15 and TRBJ2-1; TRBD1 agrees at 8 bases. CDR1 is LNHNV and CDR2 is YYDKDF in the germline V gene (reference sequence). This CDR3 has 12 residues. The CDR3 bases are TGTGCCACCAGCGGAGAGGACAGGGAACCATTCTTC. This sequence encodes CATSGEDREPFF.

The V call is TRBV7-2, the J call TRBJ1-6; unclear D gene. The germline V gene encodes CDR1 SGHTA and CDR2 FQGNSA. There are 13 residues in the CDR3. Trimming stripped 5 bases from V and 4 bases from J, with 6 bases between. The CDR3 DNA is TGTGCCAGCAGCGCCCAATATAATTCACCCCTCCACTTT. Translating gives CASSAQYNSPLHF.

The chain uses TRBV29-1 and TRBJ1-3; D is unresolved. This CDR3 region has 10 residues. Trimming took off 1 base at V and 5 bases at J, with 0 bases between the two ends. Germline V gives CDR1 SQVTM, CDR2 ANQGSEA. Written as DNA, the CDR3 is TGCAGCGTTGAAGGAAACACCATATATTTT. Protein sequence: CSVEGNTIYF.

This clonotype was observed at least ten times. The chain joins TRBV11-3 to TRBJ1-6; no clear D gene. With 3 bases removed from V and 7 bases from J, the gap between germline ends came to 7 bases. The CDR3 covers 13 residues. CDR1 SGHNT and CDR2 YENEEA come from the germline V gene. The CDR3 sequence: CASSLGRNSPLHF. The CDR3, as DNA: TGTGCCAGCAGCTTGGGGAGGAATTCACCCCTCCACTTT. Complete variable domain (other parts from reference TRBV11-3 and TRBJ1-6): EAGVVQSPRYKIIEKKQPVAFWCNPISGHNTLYWYLQNLGQGPELLIRYENEEAVDDSQLPKDRFSAERLKGVDSTLKIQPAELGDSAVYLCASSLGRNSPLHFGNGTRLTVT.

Remarks on this clonotype: At one boundary the junction diverges from the germline segment, which might be a read error. The rearrangement links TRBV7-2 to TRBJ1-5; D ambiguous. Germline CDR1 and CDR2: SGHTA and FQGNSA. This CDR3 region has 13 residues. CDR3 sequence (DNA): TGCGCCAGCAGCCAAGATGCGGTTCAGCCCCAGCATTTT. Translation: CASSQDAVQPQHF.

The chain combines TRBV24-1 with TRBJ2-7; the D gene is possibly TRBD2 (6 bases). Trimming took 3 bases from V and 1 from J, leaving 12 bases between them. Germline V lookup: CDR1 KGHDR, CDR2 SFDVKD. The CDR3 covers 15 residues. CDR3 in DNA: TGTGCCACCAGTGATCCCAGACTAGGTTCCTACGAGCAGTACTTC. It specifies CATSDPRLGSYEQYF.

In its sample, this clonotype was seen a few times. The V gene is TRBV7-8, the J gene TRBJ1-2, with TRBD1 matching over 7 bases. This CDR3 has 15 residues. Looked up from germline, CDR1 is SGHVS and CDR2 is FQNEAQ. V trimming: 5 bases; J trimming: 4 bases; junction bases outside the gene matches: 10. The CDR3 here is CASSRDRVATYGYTF. The CDR3, as DNA: TGTGCCAGCAGCCGTGACAGGGTCGCGACCTATGGCTACACCTTC.

The V call is TRBV9, the J call TRBJ2-1; D could derive from TRBD1 or TRBD2 (5 bases each). Germline V gene data show CDR1 as SGDLS and CDR2 as YYNGEE. V was shortened by 0 bases and J by 12 bases, with 16 bases between the two germline ends. This CDR3 contains 14 residues. The CDR3 DNA reads as TGTGCCAGCAGCGTAGGGGGGTCCCGGAATTGGCAGTTCTTC. Amino acid sequence: CASSVGGSRNWQFF. The whole variable domain, remainder taken from reference TRBV9 and TRBJ2-1, is DSGVTQTPKHLITATGQRVTLRCSPRSGDLSVYWYQQSLDQGLQFLIQYYNGEERAKGNILERFSAQQFPDLHSELNLSSLELGDSALYFCASSVGGSRNWQFFGPGTRLTVL.

In regard to this clonotype: At one boundary the junction diverges from the germline segment, which might be a read error. The genes are TRBV19 and TRBJ2-3, with D maybe TRBD2 (6 bases). The CDR3 runs to 15 residues. The V gene's germline CDR1 is LNHDA and CDR2 SQIVND (reference sequence). The CDR3: CSARHPREPEDTQYF. Written as DNA, the CDR3 is TGCAGTGCCCGACACCCCCGGGAGCCAGAGGATACGCAGTATTTT.

The rearrangement links TRBV20-1 to TRBJ2-3; no clear D gene. The CDR3 loop spans 9 amino acids. With 4 bases removed from V and 10 bases from J, the gap between germline ends came to 6 bases. The V gene's germline CDR1 is DFQATT and CDR2 SNEGSKA (reference sequence). DNA of the CDR3: TGCAGTGCTACCGGGCCGCAGTATTTT. Its translation: CSATGPQYF.

This chain connects TRBV7-2 to TRBJ1-6; 9 bases fit TRBD1. Trimming at V came to 3 bases and at J to 7 bases, leaving 7 bases not matched to a gene. This CDR3 is 16 amino acids long. Germline loops: CDR1 SGHTA, CDR2 FQGNSA. The DNA of the CDR3 is TGTGCCAGCAGCTTCGGGACAGGGTGGTCAAATTCACCCCTCCACTTT. This encodes CASSFGTGWSNSPLHF.

Note on this clonotype: A single base separates this from a much larger clone, so it may be a read error. The V call is TRBV7-9, the J call TRBJ2-7; D not resolved. The CDR3 length is 13 residues. CDR1 SEHNR and CDR2 FQNEAQ come from the germline V gene (reference sequence). The CDR3 DNA sequence: TGTGCCAGCAGTTGGGGTGGGTCTTACGAGCAGCACTTC. Protein sequence: CASSWGGSYEQHF. Variable domain in full (rest from reference TRBV7-9 and TRBJ2-7): DTGVSQNPRHKITKRGQNVTFRCDPISEHNRLYWYRQTLGQGPEFLTYFQNEAQLEKSRLLSDRFSAERPKGSFSTLEIQRTEQGDSAMYLCASSWGGSYEQHFGPGTRLTVT.

The chain recombines TRBV20-1 with TRBJ1-5; TRBD1 matches at 9 bases. The CDR3 has 12 amino acids. V was pared by 5 bases and J by 13 bases, with 9 bases of the junction left unmatched. Germline V gene sequence: CDR1 DFQATT, CDR2 SNEGSKA (reference sequence). In DNA, the CDR3 is TGCAGTGCTCGGGACAGGGCGATGCGGCAGCATTTT. Translation gives CSARDRAMRQHF.

This chain links TRBV24-1 with TRBJ2-1; a weak D match, TRBD1 (6 bases). The V gene lost 1 base and the J gene lost 3 bases, with 12 bases spanning the gap. The germline gives CDR1 KGHDR, CDR2 SFDVKD. The CDR3 extends over 16 amino acids. CDR3 nucleotide sequence: TGTGCCACCAGTGATTTTCGGGAACAGGGCTACAATGAGCAGTTCTTC. Its protein is CATSDFREQGYNEQFF.

Of note for this clonotype: This sequence may be a read error, since a much larger clone differs from it by one base. The chain couples TRBV20-1 to TRBJ1-2; maybe TRBD1 (5 bases). This CDR3 is 19 amino acids long. Per the germline V gene, CDR1 is DFQATT and CDR2 is SNEGSKA (reference sequence). Trimming cost V 0 bases and J 6 bases, with 29 bases left between them. The CDR3 protein is CSARELFIALRGGANGYTF. DNA of the CDR3: TGCAGTGCTAGAGAGTTGTTTATCGCGTTGAGAGGAGGGGCAAATGGCTACACCTTC.